These T cell receptor beta chains were read from a single sample in a study of blood T cell repertoires in COVID-19. Generated by immunoSEQ multiplex PCR, the TCRdb table keeps only in-frame clones and is missing some. The sample shows approximately 200,000 clones, around 89% of them seen only once. Sequencing input: PBMCs or T cells enriched from blood (not recorded which). The receptors originated from a woman aged 18-35 years in a cohort exposed to, infected with or recovered from COVID-19 (not recorded which). The CDR3 runs from the conserved cysteine through the conserved F or W. The D gene is left open where the match is weak.

D,J,V,CDR3,DNA
TRBD2,TRBJ2-1,TRBV4-1,CASSQVPGGGVHNEQFF,TGCGCCAGCAGCCAAGTCCCAGGCGGGGGGGTCCACAATGAGCAGTTCTTC
.,TRBJ2-7,TRBV30,CACWGLKGYEQYF,TGTGCCTGCTGGGGACTTAAGGGCTACGAGCAGTACTTC
TRBD1,TRBJ1-2,TRBV2,CASSPGTEYGYTF,TGTGCCAGCAGCCCTGGGACAGAATATGGCTACACCTTC
TRBD1,TRBJ1-2,TRBV4-1,CASRKTGSYGYTF,TGCGCCAGCAGGAAGACAGGGAGCTATGGCTACACCTTC
.,TRBJ1-4,TRBV9,CASSVSGRPF,TGTGCCAGCAGCGTATCTGGGAGGCCTTTT
.,TRBJ2-7,TRBV7-2,CASSIQAGSHEQYF,TGTGCCAGCAGCATCCAGGCAGGGTCCCACGAGCAGTACTTC
.,TRBJ1-2,TRBV25-1,CASSVGGDYGYTF,TGTGCCAGCAGTGTAGGGGGTGACTATGGCTACACCTTC
TRBD2,TRBJ2-3,TRBV24-1,CATSDPGTSGYTDTQYF,TGTGCCACCAGTGATCCTGGGACTAGCGGATACACAGATACGCAGTATTTT
TRBD2,TRBJ2-5,TRBV4-2,CASSQDGREQTQYF,TGTGCCAGCAGCCAAGATGGGAGGGAACAGACCCAGTACTTC
.,TRBJ1-1,TRBV6-5,CASSYSGLENTEAFF,TGTGCCAGCAGTTACTCGGGACTTGAGAACACTGAAGCTTTCTTT
.,TRBJ1-2,TRBV7-9,CASSFQGGDYGYTF,TGTGCCAGCAGCTTCCAGGGTGGAGACTATGGCTACACCTTC
TRBD2,TRBJ2-5,TRBV25-1,CASSGLAGEKETQYF,TGTGCCAGCAGCGGACTAGCGGGGGAAAAAGAGACCCAGTACTTC